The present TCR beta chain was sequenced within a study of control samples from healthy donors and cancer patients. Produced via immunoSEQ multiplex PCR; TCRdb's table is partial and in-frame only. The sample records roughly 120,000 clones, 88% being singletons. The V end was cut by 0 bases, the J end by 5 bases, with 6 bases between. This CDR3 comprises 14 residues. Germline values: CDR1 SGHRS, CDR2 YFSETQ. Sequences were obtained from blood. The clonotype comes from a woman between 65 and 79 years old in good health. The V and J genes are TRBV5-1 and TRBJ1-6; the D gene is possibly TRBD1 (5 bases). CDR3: CASSLVGDNSPLHF. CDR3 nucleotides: TGCGCCAGCAGCTTGGTAGGGGATAATTCACCCCTCCACTTT.